These 2 T cell receptor beta chains were sequenced from one sample in a study of CD8 T cells in ankylosing spondylitis. These receptors' targets are unknown. One entry per CDR3 protein results from TCRdb running MiXCR on the 5' RACE reads. The sample has under 550,000 distinct CDR3 sequences, roughly 27% seen once. Points from the study as a whole: Ankylosing spondylitis blood appeared to be characterized by a TCR beta motif of several highly homologous variants.

The sequenced material came from blood, either unsorted or a sorted T cell fraction (not recorded which). The receptors originated from a male donor with ankylosing spondylitis.

J is TRBJ2-5 and V is TRBV2; D call uncertain. This CDR3 is 12 amino acids long. The germline V and J ends were trimmed by 7 bases and 5 bases, with 11 bases remaining between them. Germline loops: CDR1 SNHLY, CDR2 FYNNEI. CDR3 sequence: CASKEVGETQYF. The CDR3 DNA reads as TGTGCCAGCAAAGAGGTGGGGGAGACCCAGTACTTC.

The chain is built from TRBV12-3 or TRBV12-4 and TRBJ1-6; 7 bases line up with TRBD1. This CDR3 is 18 amino acids long. Trimming cost V 3 bases and J 4 bases; bases outside gene matches: 12. The CDR3 sequence: CASSFDRGRLYYNSPLHF. The CDR3, as DNA: TGTGCCAGCAGTTTTGATAGGGGGCGACTCTATTATAATTCACCCCTCCACTTT.